These 20 T cell receptor beta chains came from one sample sequenced in a study of T cells after yellow fever vaccination. A single record per CDR3 protein comes from TCRdb applying MiXCR to the 5' RACE reads. The data hold 120,000 to 150,000 distinct CDR3 sequences, with about 8% observed a single time. Source: CD4+ T cells sorted from PBMCs, taken 5 days after the yellow fever booster vaccination. The source is a man aged 25 to 45 who received the YFV17D yellow fever vaccine.

Ten or more counts support this clonotype. The chain combines TRBV6-6 with TRBJ2-7; tentatively, D is TRBD2 (5 bases). V lost 4 bases and J lost 2, with 9 bases in between. CDR1 MNHNY and CDR2 SVGAGI come from the germline V gene (reference sequence). The CDR3 sequence is 13 residues long. Here the CDR3 reads CASSFGVPYEQYF. CDR3 DNA sequence: TGTGCCAGCAGTTTCGGGGTTCCCTACGAGCAGTACTTC.

This clonotype has ten or more counts. The chain recombines TRBV7-9 with TRBJ2-5; TRBD2 agrees at 10 bases. The length of the CDR3 is 15 residues. Germline loops: CDR1 SEHNR, CDR2 FQNEAQ (reference sequence). V trimming: 0 bases; J trimming: 3 bases; junction bases outside the gene matches: 1. This chain's CDR3 is CASSLALAGEETQYF. The CDR3 DNA follows: TGTGCCAGCAGCTTAGCTCTAGCGGGAGAAGAGACCCAGTACTTC.

This clonotype was seen many times. The chain employs TRBV29-1 and TRBJ2-3; no definite D call. This CDR3 is built from 13 residues. CDR1 SQVTM and CDR2 ANQGSEA come from the germline V gene. Trimming removed 3 bases at V and 4 bases at J, with 11 bases between. The CDR3: CSVEQDSSDTQYF. The DNA of the CDR3 is TGCAGCGTTGAGCAGGATTCGTCAGATACGCAGTATTTT.

This clonotype has at least ten counts. This chain uses TRBV7-9 with TRBJ1-4; D is unresolved. This CDR3 has 17 amino acids. The germline V and J ends were trimmed by 8 bases and 0 bases, with 19 bases remaining between them. Per the germline V gene, CDR1 is SEHNR and CDR2 is FQNEAQ (reference sequence). The CDR3 reads CASGPPGPTATNEKLFF. CDR3 in DNA: TGTGCCAGCGGGCCACCAGGACCGACGGCAACTAATGAAAAACTGTTTTTT.

There are many counts of this clonotype. The CDR3 DNA reads as TGCAGTGCTCGCCCACATAGCACAGATACGCAGTATTTT. Protein: CSARPHSTDTQYF. The gene calls are TRBV20-1 and TRBJ2-3; D unclear. The CDR3 contains 13 residues. With 5 bases removed from V and 0 bases from J, the gap between germline ends came to 9 bases. The germline gives CDR1 DFQATT, CDR2 SNEGSKA (reference sequence).

In this sample, this clonotype turned up many times. The chain combines TRBV7-2 with TRBJ2-1, with D possibly being TRBD2 (6 bases). The length of the CDR3 is 17 residues. Germline V gives CDR1 SGHTA, CDR2 FQGNSA. The V and J ends lost 9 bases and 1 base respectively, with 22 bases between them. For the CDR3, the DNA is TGTGCCAGTCCGGAGGGACCTTATAAGGGGTCCTACAATGAGCAGTTCTTC. Amino acids: CASPEGPYKGSYNEQFF.

This clonotype was counted ten times or more. The chain uses TRBV7-2 and TRBJ2-5; 9 nucleotides align to TRBD2. The germline gives CDR1 SGHTA, CDR2 FQGNSA. The CDR3 sequence is 16 residues long. J was trimmed by 5 bases and V by 5 bases; bases with no gene match: 12. The CDR3 sequence: CASSPYSGSGRETQYF. The CDR3 DNA sequence: TGTGCCAGCAGCCCATATAGCGGGAGTGGCAGGGAGACCCAGTACTTC. The full variable domain, completed using reference TRBV7-2 and TRBJ2-5, is GAGVSQSPSNKVTEKGKDVELRCDPISGHTALYWYRQSLGQGLEFLIYFQGNSAPDKSGLPSDRFSAERTGGSVSTLTIQRTQQEDSAVYLCASSPYSGSGRETQYFGPGTRLLVL.

This clonotype was seen a few times. The chain is built from TRBV11-1 and TRBJ2-6; TRBD1 matches 12 bases. The CDR3 covers 18 residues. The V gene's germline CDR1 is SGHAT and CDR2 FQDESV (reference sequence). Trimming at V came to 4 bases and at J to 2 bases, leaving 6 bases not matched to a gene. CDR3 in DNA: TGTGCCAGCAGCTCCCCCTGGGACAGGGGGCCTGGGGCCAACGTCCTGACTTTC. Translating gives CASSSPWDRGPGANVLTF.

This clonotype was counted many times. CDR3 sequence (DNA): TGTGCCAGCAGCATGGGGGGGACGGAGCTGACCCAGTACTTC. Protein product: CASSMGGTELTQYF. The chain employs TRBV5-4 and TRBJ2-5; TRBD2 matches at 7 bases. Unmatched junction bases numbered 10, after V lost 4 bases and J lost 7 bases. Per the germline V gene, CDR1 is SGHNT and CDR2 is YYREEE (reference sequence). This CDR3 contains 14 residues.

This clonotype has at least ten counts. The chain couples TRBV4-1 to TRBJ2-7; D is perhaps TRBD1 or TRBD2 (5 bases each). V shed 4 bases and J shed 0 bases, with 16 bases lying between them. This CDR3 region has 16 residues. Germline assignment: CDR1 MGHRA and CDR2 YSYEKL. The CDR3 protein is CASSRNIRDRSYEQYF. CDR3 sequence (DNA): TGCGCCAGCAGCCGCAACATCCGGGACCGCTCCTACGAGCAGTACTTC.

There are many counts of this clonotype. V usage is TRBV6-5 and J usage is TRBJ1-1; no definite D call. This CDR3 is built from 11 residues. Trimming stripped 6 bases from V and 5 bases from J, with 7 bases between. Germline CDR1 MNHEY, CDR2 SVGAGI. In DNA form, the CDR3 reads TGTGCCAGCAGGGGGATTACTGAAGCTTTCTTT. It encodes CASRGITEAFF.

Details on this clonotype: A much larger clonotype is one base distant, so this may be a read error. The gene calls are TRBV20-1 and TRBJ2-3; possibly TRBD2 for D (7 bases). CDR1 is DFQATT and CDR2 is SNEGSKA in the germline V gene (reference sequence). The CDR3 is 15 amino acids. CDR3 residues: CSAVDRSTSIDTQYF. As DNA, the CDR3 is TGCAGTGCCGTAGACAGGTCGACTAGCATAGATACGCAGTATTTT.

This clonotype was detected ten times or more. The chain carries TRBV20-1 and TRBJ2-3; 8 bases align to TRBD2. The trim removed 7 bases at V and 3 bases at J, leaving 9 bases unmatched. The germline gives CDR1 DFQATT, CDR2 SNEGSKA (reference sequence). The CDR3 runs to 14 residues. In nucleotides, the CDR3 is TGCAGTGAGATGAGCGGGAGAGGTACAGATACGCAGTATTTT. This gives the protein CSEMSGRGTDTQYF.

This clonotype was found many times. The chain has TRBV4-3 and TRBJ2-1; perhaps TRBD2 as D (6 bases). This CDR3 spans 18 amino acids. The germline CDR1 and CDR2 sequences are LGHNA and YSLEER. Trimming stripped 0 bases from V and 0 bases from J, with 15 bases between. CDR3 nucleotides: TGCGCCAGCAGCCAAGATAGTGAGCGGGTCAGCTCCTACAATGAGCAGTTCTTC. It specifies CASSQDSERVSSYNEQFF.

In this sample, this clonotype turned up many times. The chain joins TRBV29-1 to TRBJ2-1; 9 bases are shared with TRBD1. The germline gives CDR1 SQVTM, CDR2 ANQGSEA. V shed 0 bases and J 5 bases; nucleotides not matched to a gene: 11. This CDR3 region has 17 residues. CDR3 amino acids: CSVEERRTGGGNNEQFF. CDR3 nucleotide sequence: TGCAGCGTTGAAGAAAGACGAACAGGGGGCGGAAACAATGAGCAGTTCTTC.

This clonotype was counted ten times or more. The chain carries TRBV29-1 and TRBJ2-1; 10 nucleotides align to TRBD2. This CDR3 comprises 13 residues. Trimming took 7 bases from V and 9 from J; bases not matched to a gene: 9. CDR1 SQVTM and CDR2 ANQGSEA come from the germline V gene. CDR3: CSAQAGGPSEQFF. In DNA form, the CDR3 reads TGCAGCGCACAAGCGGGAGGGCCGTCTGAGCAGTTCTTC.

This clonotype has at least ten counts. The chain joins TRBV29-1 to TRBJ2-3, with D maybe TRBD2 (7 bases). With 8 bases removed from V and 4 bases from J, the gap between germline ends came to 19 bases. Germline assignment: CDR1 SQVTM and CDR2 ANQGSEA. The CDR3 loop spans 14 amino acids. The CDR3 region has the DNA TGCAGCACAAGCGTGGGGGGGGCCGCAGATACGCAGTATTTT. Encoded protein: CSTSVGGAADTQYF.

This clonotype was recorded at least ten times. The chain has TRBV11-2 and TRBJ1-1; possible D gene TRBD1, 5 bases. The CDR3 spans 15 residues. Per the germline V gene, CDR1 is SGHAT and CDR2 is FQNNGV. The germline V and J ends were trimmed by 6 bases and 4 bases, with 18 bases remaining between them. As DNA, the CDR3 is TGTGCCAGCAGTGCGCGGGACTCCGGGAGCACTGAAGCTTTCTTT. It specifies CASSARDSGSTEAFF.

This clonotype was counted at least ten times. The J gene is TRBJ1-5, the V gene TRBV6-2 or TRBV6-3; D perhaps matches TRBD1 (5 bases). CDR1 and CDR2 (germline): MNHEY, SVGEGT. V was trimmed by 6 bases and J by 6 bases, leaving 15 bases between them. The length of the CDR3 is 14 residues. CDR3 bases: TGTGCCAGCAGGAAAGGGACTGGCGGTCAGCCCCAGCATTTT. Its translation: CASRKGTGGQPQHF.

This clonotype was seen more than once but under ten times. V gene TRBV28 combines with J gene TRBJ2-3; D is perhaps TRBD1 (6 bases). V lost 7 bases, J lost 2 bases, and 25 bases lay in between. CDR3 length equals 18 residues. Per germline, CDR1 MDHEN and CDR2 SYDVKM. The DNA of the CDR3 is TGTGCCAGCATAAAAGGGGGATTTATCCCCGCGCTCACAGATACGCAGTATTTT. As protein: CASIKGGFIPALTDTQYF.